A selection of T cell receptor beta chains follows, all from one sample in a study of T-cell memory formation after mild COVID-19. TCRdb reanalysed the 5' RACE reads using MiXCR and keeps one entry per CDR3 protein. Of roughly 50,000 distinct CDR3 sequences in the sample, over 7.5% were seen once. The sample consisted of PBMCs or a T cell subset sorted from them (not recorded which). The receptors here all came from a man younger than 35 who had mild COVID-19 (a few samples of this study predate the infection). Cell type and time point are not known. CDR3s leave out the opening cysteine and the closing phenylalanine or tryptophan. A D gene is named only where the DNA matches it firmly.

CDR3 protein: ATSDSGEGWSSYEQY; D gene: TRBD2; CDR3 length: 15; V gene: TRBV24-1; J gene: TRBJ2-7
CDR3 protein: SARVGVQKTQY; D gene: .; CDR3 length: 11; V gene: TRBV20-1; J gene: TRBJ2-5
CDR3 protein: ASSQDRGLSEAF; D gene: .; CDR3 length: 12; V gene: TRBV4-2; J gene: TRBJ1-1
CDR3 protein: AWNRDGSNQPQH; D gene: .; CDR3 length: 12; V gene: TRBV30; J gene: TRBJ1-5
CDR3 protein: ASSLEASGAGGYT; D gene: .; CDR3 length: 13; V gene: TRBV5-1; J gene: TRBJ1-2
CDR3 protein: ASSPSSTGELF; D gene: .; CDR3 length: 11; V gene: TRBV12-3/TRBV12-4; J gene: TRBJ2-2
CDR3 protein: ASTYSGGRTYNEQF; D gene: TRBD2; CDR3 length: 14; V gene: TRBV6-2/TRBV6-3; J gene: TRBJ2-1
CDR3 protein: ASSPDPNQPQH; D gene: .; CDR3 length: 11; V gene: TRBV12-3/TRBV12-4; J gene: TRBJ1-5
CDR3 protein: SVVPGVYGYT; D gene: .; CDR3 length: 10; V gene: TRBV29-1; J gene: TRBJ1-2
CDR3 protein: AWSPLWTGANVLT; D gene: .; CDR3 length: 13; V gene: TRBV30; J gene: TRBJ2-6
CDR3 protein: ASSLTGGDQPQH; D gene: TRBD1; CDR3 length: 12; V gene: TRBV7-9; J gene: TRBJ1-5